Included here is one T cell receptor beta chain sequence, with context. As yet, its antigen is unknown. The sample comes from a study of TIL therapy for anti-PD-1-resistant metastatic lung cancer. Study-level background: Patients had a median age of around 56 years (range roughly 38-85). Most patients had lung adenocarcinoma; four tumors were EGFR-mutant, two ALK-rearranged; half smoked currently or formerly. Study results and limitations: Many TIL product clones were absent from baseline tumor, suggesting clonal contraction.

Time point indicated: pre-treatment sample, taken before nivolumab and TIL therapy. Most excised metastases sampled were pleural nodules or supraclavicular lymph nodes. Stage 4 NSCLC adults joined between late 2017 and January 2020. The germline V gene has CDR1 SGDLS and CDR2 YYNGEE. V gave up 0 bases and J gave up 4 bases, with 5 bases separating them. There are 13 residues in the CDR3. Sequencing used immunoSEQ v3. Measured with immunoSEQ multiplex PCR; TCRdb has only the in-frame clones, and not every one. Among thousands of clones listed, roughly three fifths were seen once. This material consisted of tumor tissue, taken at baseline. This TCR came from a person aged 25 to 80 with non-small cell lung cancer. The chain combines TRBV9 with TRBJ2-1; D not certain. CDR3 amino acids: CASSVATYNEQFF. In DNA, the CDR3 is TGTGCCAGCAGCGTAGCGACTTACAATGAGCAGTTCTTC.